The clone carrying this T cell receptor beta chain was observed at least ten times. The antigen is undetermined. The germline gives CDR1 SGHNT, CDR2 YYREEE (reference sequence). The length of the CDR3 is 12 residues. V lost 2 bases, J lost 5 bases, and 7 bases lay in between. This specimen belongs to a study of T-cell reconstitution after alpha-beta-depleted transplantation in children. Overall study results and limits: In patients about two months after transplant, alpha-beta T cells reportedly arose from several hundred expanded graft clones.

Construction of the TCRbeta library involved unique molecular identifiers. Via MiXCR, TCRdb re-called the PCR reads, giving one row per CDR3 protein. The data show 600,000 or so distinct CDR3 sequences, more than 20% seen once. The origin of this receptor is a boy in the first two years of life who had a stem cell transplant for acute myeloid leukemia, so the T cells may come from the graft donor. J is TRBJ2-5 and V is TRBV5-4; D may be TRBD1 (5 bases). Source: PBMCs, mostly from graft donor cells, taken 360 days after TCRalphabeta/CD19-depleted stem cell transplant. The CDR3 reads CASSFDSETQYF. Here the CDR3 DNA reads TGTGCCAGCAGCTTTGACAGCGAGACCCAGTACTTC.